Each of the 28 T cell receptor delta chains below was sequenced from the same sample in a study of Vδ1+ human thymocytes. Overall study findings and caveats: Thymic TRG and TRD repertoires appeared highly polyclonal, with Gaussian CDR3 length distributions.

The antigens these receptors bind are not known. Sequences come from RNA converted to cDNA by reverse transcription. CDR3 amplicons came from multiplex PCR with pooled V-gene forward and constant-region reverse primers. TCRdb called clones anew from the multiplex PCR reads with CATT. The sample consists of 45,000 to 60,000 delta-chain clones, roughly 16% of them appearing once. The sample was Vdelta1+ gamma-delta thymocytes from the thymus. This sample's subset: FACS-sorted CD3+ TCRalphabeta- TCRVdelta1+ TCRVdelta2- thymocytes. The receptors come from a girl less than two years old who had congenital heart surgery.

This clone turned up a few times. The V call is TRDV1, the J call TRDJ1, with D maybe TRDD2 (5 bases). Germline V CDR1 and CDR2: TSWWSYY, QGS. The CDR3 spans 16 residues. V was pared by 5 bases and J by 3 bases, with 19 bases between. This chain's CDR3 is CALGPTSEKGPDKLIF. CDR3 nucleotide sequence: TGTGCTCTTGGGCCTACTTCCGAGAAGGGTCCCGATAAACTCATCTTT.

This clone occurred a few times. The V call is TRDV1, the J call TRDJ1, with D tentatively TRDD2 (5 bases). This CDR3 has 21 amino acids. Trimming cost V 4 bases and J 5 bases, with 35 bases left between them. Germline V CDR1 and CDR2: TSWWSYY, QGS. CDR3 region: CALGASHAGTLNGRFRDKLIF. For the CDR3, the DNA is TGTGCTCTTGGGGCTTCCCATGCAGGGACCTTGAATGGGCGATTCCGGGATAAACTCATCTTT.

The rearrangement uses TRDV1 and TRDJ1, with D perhaps matching TRDD3 (5 bases). Per the germline V gene, CDR1 is TSWWSYY and CDR2 is QGS. This CDR3 is built from 17 residues. Trimming removed 0 bases at V and 1 base at J, with 15 bases between. This CDR3 is CALGELRITGSTDKLIF. The CDR3 nucleotides are TGTGCTCTTGGGGAACTACGGATAACTGGATCCACCGATAAACTCATCTTT.

The sample holds a few counts of this clone. This sequence joins TRDV1 and TRDJ1; D possibly corresponds to TRDD3 (8 bases). The CDR3 length is 22 residues. Germline V gene lookup returns CDR1 TSWWSYY and CDR2 QGS. V gave up 1 base and J gave up 0 bases, with 30 bases separating them. The DNA of the CDR3 is TGTGCTCTTGGGGAACGGTCGCGTTCCTACGGACGCTGGGGGAGATACACCGATAAACTCATCTTT. Translated: CALGERSRSYGRWGRYTDKLIF.

The chain is built from TRDV1 and TRDJ1; D is undetermined. The germline V gene has CDR1 TSWWSYY and CDR2 QGS. V was cut by 1 base and J by 5 bases, with 11 bases left in between. The CDR3 length is 14 residues. CDR3 in amino acids: CALGEPLNQDKLIF. As DNA, the CDR3 is TGTGCTCTTGGGGAACCCCTTAACCAAGATAAACTCATCTTT.

The chain joins TRDV1 to TRDJ1; 10 bases are shared with TRDD3. V lost 0 bases to trimming and J lost 0 bases; unmatched junction nucleotides: 16. The germline V gene has CDR1 TSWWSYY and CDR2 QGS. This CDR3 has 21 amino acids. The CDR3 nucleotides read TGTGCTCTTGGGGAACTTTCCCGACCGGGGACTGGGGGATCCCACACCGATAAACTCATCTTT. The encoded protein is CALGELSRPGTGGSHTDKLIF.

V gene TRDV2 combines with J gene TRDJ1, with 12 bases lining up with TRDD3. V was pared by 7 bases and J by 3 bases, with 20 bases of the junction left unmatched. CDR1 and CDR2 (germline): GEAIGNYY, EKD. This CDR3 region has 19 residues. The CDR3 DNA reads as TGTGCCTGGTCCCCATACTCTAACTACTGGGGGATACTTGCCGATAAACTCATCTTT. It specifies CAWSPYSNYWGILADKLIF.

This clone was observed many times. The V and J genes are TRDV2 and TRDJ1, with 12 nucleotides matching TRDD3. The CDR3 is 19 amino acids. With V trimmed by 0 bases and J by 3 bases, 13 bases remained unmatched. The V gene's germline CDR1 is GEAIGNYY and CDR2 EKD. The CDR3 loop is CACDTCTVLGDTRSDKLIF. For the CDR3, the DNA is TGTGCCTGTGACACCTGCACCGTACTGGGGGATACCAGGTCCGATAAACTCATCTTT.

This sequence joins TRDV1 and TRDJ1; 7 bases match TRDD3. Germline assignment: CDR1 TSWWSYY and CDR2 QGS. Losses at the gene ends were 9 bases for V and 0 bases for J; bases not matched to a gene: 16. The CDR3 covers 17 residues. DNA for the CDR3: TGTGCTCTCCCTCCCTTGTACTGGGGTCGGGACACCGATAAACTCATCTTT. Translated: CALPPLYWGRDTDKLIF.

This sequence joins TRDV1 and TRDJ1; D is ambiguous. CDR1 is TSWWSYY, CDR2 QGS, per germline. Trimming took 1 base from V and 0 from J, leaving 12 bases between them. The CDR3 has 16 residues. The CDR3 reads CALGERGTWYTDKLIF. CDR3 DNA: TGTGCTCTTGGGGAACGAGGAACTTGGTACACCGATAAACTCATCTTT.

This chain links TRDV1 with TRDJ1, with D perhaps being TRDD1 or TRDD2 (5 bases each). Germline CDR1 and CDR2: TSWWSYY and QGS. V was pared by 5 bases and J by 0 bases, with 37 bases between. The CDR3 loop spans 23 amino acids. The CDR3 region is CALGSTNGPNPLLNTPYTDKLIF. DNA for the CDR3: TGTGCTCTTGGGTCTACTAATGGACCAAACCCCCTACTAAATACCCCATACACCGATAAACTCATCTTT.

The count of this clone is one. This chain links TRDV2 with TRDJ1, with D perhaps matching TRDD1 (6 bases). Trimming removed 7 bases from V and 6 bases from J, with 32 bases in between. The germline CDR1 and CDR2 sequences are GEAIGNYY and EKD. This CDR3 comprises 18 residues. The DNA of the CDR3 is TGTGCCTGCCGAAATACAGGTCCCATTACCCTACTGACGAATAAACTCATCTTT. Its protein product is CACRNTGPITLLTNKLIF.

This chain connects TRDV1 to TRDJ1, with 10 bases fitting TRDD3. The CDR3 has 21 residues. CDR1 is TSWWSYY, CDR2 QGS, per germline. J was trimmed by 2 bases and V by 0 bases; bases with no gene match: 18. The CDR3 sequence is CALGELGSYEWGIQQTDKLIF. The DNA of the CDR3 is TGTGCTCTTGGGGAACTAGGATCCTACGAGTGGGGGATACAACAAACCGATAAACTCATCTTT.

This clone was seen only a few times. One junction end does not reproduce the germline sequence, and a read error may be involved. The chain recombines TRDV1 with TRDJ1, with 9 bases aligning to TRDD3. This CDR3 has 16 amino acids. Germline CDR1 TSWWSYY, CDR2 QGS. The CDR3: CAIGELTGGRTDKLIF. The CDR3, as DNA: TGTGCTATTGGGGAACTAACTGGGGGACGCACCGATAAACTCATCTTT.

V gene TRDV1 combines with J gene TRDJ1; TRDD2 matches 9 bases. Per germline, CDR1 TSWWSYY and CDR2 QGS. The CDR3 runs to 22 residues. After removal of 5 bases from V and 0 bases from J, the junction contained 25 bases not matched to a gene. The CDR3 reads CALGSPPSYLRIRHGYTDKLIF. Here the CDR3 DNA reads TGTGCTCTTGGGTCTCCGCCTTCCTACTTGAGGATACGCCACGGGTACACCGATAAACTCATCTTT.

The chain couples TRDV2 to TRDJ1; 10 bases line up with TRDD3. From germline, CDR1 is GEAIGNYY and CDR2 EKD. V gave up 8 bases and J gave up 3 bases; unmatched junction bases: 8. CDR3 size: 14 residues. The CDR3 spells CAYVLGDNADKLIF. In nucleotides, the CDR3 is TGTGCCTATGTTCTGGGGGATAATGCCGATAAACTCATCTTT.

This clone was detected a few times. V and J are TRDV1 and TRDJ1; tentatively, D is TRDD2 (6 bases). V dropped 5 bases and J dropped 3 bases, with 19 bases sitting between them. The CDR3 contains 16 residues. Germline-derived CDR1 and CDR2 are TSWWSYY and QGS. CDR3 sequence reads: CALGRYLPPPADKLIF. In nucleotides, the CDR3 is TGTGCTCTTGGGAGATACCTTCCGCCCCCGGCCGATAAACTCATCTTT.

The rearrangement uses TRDV1 and TRDJ1, with 12 positions matching TRDD3. J was trimmed by 2 bases and V by 4 bases; bases with no gene match: 14. Looked up from germline, CDR1 is TSWWSYY and CDR2 is QGS. The CDR3 contains 19 residues. The chain's CDR3 is CALGGFPELGDTKTDKLIF. DNA of the CDR3: TGTGCTCTTGGGGGATTCCCCGAGCTGGGGGATACGAAGACCGATAAACTCATCTTT.

This chain uses TRDV1 with TRDJ1, with D maybe TRDD3 (8 bases). CDR3 length: 18 residues. Trimming took off 4 bases at V and 4 bases at J, with 25 bases between the two ends. Germline V gene sequence: CDR1 TSWWSYY, CDR2 QGS. CDR3 loop: CALGAFLPSVGDFDKLIF. The CDR3 DNA sequence: TGTGCTCTTGGGGCCTTCCTTCCTTCGGTGGGGGATTTCGATAAACTCATCTTT.

The chain combines TRDV1 with TRDJ1; 8 bases map to TRDD2. The CDR3 is 21 amino acids. CDR1 TSWWSYY and CDR2 QGS come from the germline V gene. V lost 2 bases to trimming and J lost 2 bases; unmatched junction nucleotides: 22. CDR3 in amino acids: CALGEYGGFLRSRAQTDKLIF. CDR3 DNA sequence: TGTGCTCTTGGGGAATATGGGGGCTTCCTACGCTCCCGAGCGCAAACCGATAAACTCATCTTT.

This clone appeared a few times. The V and J genes are TRDV1 and TRDJ1; D uncertain. CDR3 length: 18 amino acids. Germline CDR1 reads TSWWSYY; CDR2 reads QGS. V was trimmed by 4 bases and J by 0 bases, leaving 21 bases between them. CDR3 region: CALGGPGRVSRNTDKLIF. CDR3 DNA: TGTGCTCTTGGGGGCCCTGGACGGGTCTCCCGAAACACCGATAAACTCATCTTT.

This sequence joins TRDV1 and TRDJ1, with 8 bases fitting TRDD3. Germline values: CDR1 TSWWSYY, CDR2 QGS. The CDR3 loop spans 15 amino acids. The trim removed 3 bases at V and 1 base at J, leaving 4 bases unmatched. This CDR3 is CALGESGIPTDKLIF. Written as DNA, the CDR3 is TGTGCTCTTGGGGAGTCGGGGATACCCACCGATAAACTCATCTTT.

This clone has at least ten counts. Other nucleotide sequences from this sample produce the same CDR3. The chain joins TRAV29/DV5 to TRDJ1; D possibly corresponds to TRDD3 (5 bases). This CDR3 comprises 14 residues. Trimming left V 1 base short and J 2 bases short, with 12 bases between. Looked up from germline, CDR1 is NSMFDY and CDR2 is ISSIKDK. In DNA, the CDR3 is TGTGCAGCAAGCCCTTTTGTGGGGACCGATAAACTCATCTTT. Residues: CAASPFVGTDKLIF. The entire variable domain, with the rest obtained from reference TRAV29/DV5 and TRDJ1, is as follows: DQQVKQNSPSLSVQEGRISILNCDYTNSMFDYFLWYKKYPAEGPTFLISISSIKDKNEDGRFTVFLNKSAKHLSLHIVPSQPGDSAVYFCAASPFVGTDKLIFGKGTRVTVEP.

A few counts support this clone. The gene calls are TRDV2 and TRDJ1; tentative D call: TRDD3 (6 bases). The CDR3 is 15 residues long. CDR1 is GEAIGNYY and CDR2 is EKD in the germline V gene. V dropped 0 bases and J dropped 0 bases, with 10 bases sitting between them. In nucleotides, the CDR3 is TGTGCCTGTGACACCTACTGGGCTTACACCGATAAACTCATCTTT. Amino acids: CACDTYWAYTDKLIF.

In its sample, this clone was seen a few times. The chain recombines TRDV1 with TRDJ1; maybe TRDD3 (7 bases). Trimming shortened V by 4 bases and J by 0 bases, and 30 bases separated the two germline ends. Germline CDR1 TSWWSYY, CDR2 QGS. The CDR3 has 21 amino acids. The CDR3 is CALGGRILHVSGGPYTDKLIF. CDR3 nucleotide sequence: TGTGCTCTTGGGGGCCGCATCCTACACGTCTCTGGGGGTCCGTACACCGATAAACTCATCTTT.

Only a few counts were recorded for this clone. The chain joins TRDV2 to TRDJ1; no definite D call. CDR1 and CDR2 (germline): GEAIGNYY, EKD. There are 17 residues in the CDR3. Trimming took off 5 bases at V and 0 bases at J, with 21 bases between the two ends. The CDR3: CACGFLSRPPYTDKLIF. The DNA of the CDR3 is TGTGCCTGTGGATTTCTAAGTCGTCCCCCGTACACCGATAAACTCATCTTT.

The gene calls are TRDV1 and TRDJ1; 7 bases are shared with TRDD3. The germline V gene encodes CDR1 TSWWSYY and CDR2 QGS. V lost 3 bases, J lost 0 bases, and 19 bases stayed unmatched. The CDR3 sequence is 20 residues long. The CDR3 protein is CALGELKGLGTAPYTDKLIF. DNA of the CDR3: TGTGCTCTTGGGGAGCTTAAAGGACTGGGGACGGCCCCTTACACCGATAAACTCATCTTT.

V and J are TRDV1 and TRDJ1; D unresolved. Trimming took off 2 bases at V and 0 bases at J, with 13 bases between the two ends. The CDR3 is 16 residues long. Germline CDR1 TSWWSYY, CDR2 QGS. The DNA for the CDR3 is TGTGCTCTTGGGGAATCCGGTTTCCAGTACACCGATAAACTCATCTTT. Protein product: CALGESGFQYTDKLIF.